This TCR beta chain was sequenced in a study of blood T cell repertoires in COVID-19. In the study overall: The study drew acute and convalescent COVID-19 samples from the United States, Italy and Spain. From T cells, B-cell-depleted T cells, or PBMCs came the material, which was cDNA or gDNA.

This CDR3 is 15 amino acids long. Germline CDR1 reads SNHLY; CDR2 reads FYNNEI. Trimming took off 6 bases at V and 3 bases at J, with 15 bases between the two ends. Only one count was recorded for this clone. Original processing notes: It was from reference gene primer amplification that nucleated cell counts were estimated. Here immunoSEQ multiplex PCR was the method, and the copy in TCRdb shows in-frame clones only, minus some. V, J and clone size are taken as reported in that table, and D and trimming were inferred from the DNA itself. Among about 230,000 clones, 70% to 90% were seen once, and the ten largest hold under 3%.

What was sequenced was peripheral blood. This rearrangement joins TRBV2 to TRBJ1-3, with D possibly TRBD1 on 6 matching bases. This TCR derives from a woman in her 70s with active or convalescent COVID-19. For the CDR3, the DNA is TGTGCCAGCAGCCAATATACAGGGAGTGGAAACACCATATATTTT. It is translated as CASSQYTGSGNTIYF.